This TCR beta chain was sequenced in a study of T cell changes during pregnancy in multiple sclerosis. The CDR3 consists of 16 residues. CDR1 is SGHTS and CDR2 is YDEGEE in the germline V gene. Trimming took off 4 bases at V and 0 bases at J, with 11 bases between the two ends. Method: immunoSEQ multiplex PCR; TCRdb's copy keeps in-frame clones and lacks some. This sample has nearly 50,000 clones, with 94% found just once. This clone was seen only once. The receptor was isolated from a female donor with multiple sclerosis, enrolled in a pregnancy study. The sequencing here drew on CD4+ T cells from peripheral blood mononuclear cells, taken in the first trimester of pregnancy. The V call is TRBV5-8, the J call TRBJ1-6, with D possibly TRBD1 on 6 matching bases. The CDR3 DNA reads TGTGCCAGCAGCCCTACAGGGAACTCCTATAATTCACCCCTCCACTTT. It yields the protein CASSPTGNSYNSPLHF.